This record concerns one TCR beta chain sequence. Its antigen is currently not known. Base-call qualities are not available, and no considerably larger clone is one nucleotide away. TCRbeta CDR3 regions were amplified from genomic DNA using the immunoSEQ Assay, a bias-controlled multiplex PCR. Turning to the authors' computational methods: The number of nucleated cells in each sample was estimated from the amplification of reference gene primers within the assay. To quantify the absolute abundance of each unique TCRbeta CDR3 rearrangement, sequence reads were collapsed and filtered. For each sample, productive Simpson clonality was calculated by taking the square root of Simpson's diversity index across productive rearrangements. TCRdb retrieved this table from immuneACCESS and kept in-frame rearrangements only. Not all clones are present; in checked studies, unresolved V genes account for under half, and no reason is known for the remainder. The V and J calls and clone size come from that table; D and trimming were worked out from the DNA. The sample table lists approximately 190,000 clones, 70% to 90% of them with a count of one. In total, the top ten clones hold 20% to 25% of the sample.

The sample comes from a study of blood T cell repertoires in COVID-19 (dated by TCRdb to 2020 to 2022). With respect to the entire study: The collaborator samples originated in the United States, Italy and Spain and spanned the acute and convalescent phases of COVID-19. The material from the prospective study consisted of cDNA or gDNA derived from T cells, B-cell-depleted T cells, or PBMCs. The dataset comprised deeply sampled blood TCRbeta repertoires from subjects exposed to, actively infected with, or recovered from COVID-19. A freely available public database, intended as a resource for researchers studying the immune response to SARS-CoV-2, is where the repertoires were released. The samples were drawn from two sources: the first 160 participants of the ongoing ImmuneRACE study, and 950 to 1,500 subjects contributed by 6 global collaborators. Nearly every sample came with metadata listing a de-identified subject ID, COVID-19 status, age in years and sex. Where available, HLA class I and class II types were taken from metadata supplied by the sample provider and were not determined by assay-based typing. Summary of the overall study and its limitations: How much clinical and demographic metadata was included differed by source and by participant, and the metadata was provided uncurated.

The CDR3 holds 14 amino acids from the cysteine to the phenylalanine. CDR3 DNA is the only sequence kept; it has 42 bases, read in frame from the first base. V is shortened by 4 bases, J by 1 base, and the region joining them spans 11 bases. The germline V gene specifies SGHDT as CDR1 and YYEEEE as CDR2. The collaborating institutions used their own protocols to collect whole blood in K2EDTA tubes. For TCRbeta analysis, collaborators shipped samples in one of three forms: frozen whole blood, isolated PBMCs, or DNA extracted from either of those sample types. The clonotype was recovered from a man in his sixties with active or convalescent COVID-19. The V and J segments used are TRBV5-6 and TRBJ1-1; 6 matching bases give a weak D call of TRBD1. Sample: peripheral blood. For the CDR3, the sequence is CASSRGQRNTEAFF. The nucleotides read TGTGCCAGCAGCCGCGGACAGAGGAACACTGAAGCTTTCTTT.